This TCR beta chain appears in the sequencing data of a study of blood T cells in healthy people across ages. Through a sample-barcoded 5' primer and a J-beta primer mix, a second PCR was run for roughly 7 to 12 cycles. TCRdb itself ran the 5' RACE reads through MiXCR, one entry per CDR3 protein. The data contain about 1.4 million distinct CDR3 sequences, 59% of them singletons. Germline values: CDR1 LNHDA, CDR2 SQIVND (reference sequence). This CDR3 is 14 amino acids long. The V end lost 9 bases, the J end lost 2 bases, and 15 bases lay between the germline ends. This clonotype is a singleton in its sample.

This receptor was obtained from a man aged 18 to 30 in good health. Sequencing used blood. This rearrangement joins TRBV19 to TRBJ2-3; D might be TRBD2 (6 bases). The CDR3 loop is CASRKLANTDTQYF. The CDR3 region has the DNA TGTGCCAGCCGCAAACTAGCTAACACAGATACGCAGTATTTT.